A selection of T cell receptor beta chains follows, all from one sample in a study of blood T cell repertoires in COVID-19. Profiling relied on immunoSEQ multiplex PCR, and the TCRdb table lists in-frame clones only, not all of them. The sample lists about 130,000 clones; roughly 83% were seen once. The sample was PBMCs or T cells enriched from blood (not recorded which). The receptors were gathered from a man in his forties or fifties who had recovered from COVID-19. Both conserved end residues are part of each CDR3. Fields, in order: clone size, V gene, J gene, D gene, CDR3 DNA, CDR3 protein. The D gene is left open where the match is weak. The listing skips clone size in some rows; elsewhere it reads once, few, many or a size class.

clone_size: few; v_call: TRBV5-1; j_call: TRBJ1-2; d_call: -; cdr3_nt: TGCGCCAGCAGCTTCGACGGGATCTATGGCTACACCTTC; cdr3_aa: CASSFDGIYGYTF
clone_size: -; v_call: TRBV7-9; j_call: TRBJ2-3; d_call: TRBD2; cdr3_nt: TGTGCCAGCAGCTTTAGCGGGGGGTTCACAGATACGCAGTATTTT; cdr3_aa: CASSFSGGFTDTQYF
clone_size: once; v_call: TRBV28; j_call: TRBJ2-5; d_call: TRBD2; cdr3_nt: TGTGCCAGCAGTTTCTTAGCGGGGGGTTCTGGGACCCAGTACTTC; cdr3_aa: CASSFLAGGSGTQYF
clone_size: -; v_call: TRBV5-1; j_call: TRBJ2-2; d_call: -; cdr3_nt: TGCGCCAGCAGCTTGTCAGGGGTCACCGGGGAGCTGTTTTTT; cdr3_aa: CASSLSGVTGELFF
clone_size: -; v_call: TRBV7-9; j_call: TRBJ2-5; d_call: -; cdr3_nt: TGTGCCAGCATTATACAGGGGAGCGGGGAGACCCAGTACTTC; cdr3_aa: CASIIQGSGETQYF
clone_size: -; v_call: TRBV15; j_call: TRBJ2-2; d_call: -; cdr3_nt: TGTGCCACCAGCAGAGATGGGGGCAGGACCCCCGGGGAGCTGTTTTTT; cdr3_aa: CATSRDGGRTPGELFF
clone_size: -; v_call: TRBV12-3/TRBV12-4; j_call: TRBJ1-1; d_call: -; cdr3_nt: TGTGCCAGCAGTTTGACAGGTGAAGCTTTCTTT; cdr3_aa: CASSLTGEAFF
clone_size: -; v_call: TRBV12-3/TRBV12-4; j_call: TRBJ1-1; d_call: -; cdr3_nt: TGTGCCAGCAGTTCTACAGGGTTTGCTTTCTTT; cdr3_aa: CASSSTGFAFF
clone_size: -; v_call: TRBV4-3; j_call: TRBJ1-6; d_call: -; cdr3_nt: TGCGCCAGCAGCCAAGACAGGGGTGGTTCACCCCTCCACTTT; cdr3_aa: CASSQDRGGSPLHF
clone_size: once; v_call: TRBV7-2; j_call: TRBJ2-1; d_call: TRBD2; cdr3_nt: TGTGCCAGCAGCGTCCTACGGGCGGGGGGGACCTTCTCCTACAATGAGCAGTTCTTC; cdr3_aa: CASSVLRAGGTFSYNEQFF
clone_size: -; v_call: TRBV19; j_call: TRBJ1-5; d_call: -; cdr3_nt: TGTGCCAGTAGTATTGGGACACATAGCAATCAGCCCCAGCATTTT; cdr3_aa: CASSIGTHSNQPQHF
clone_size: few; v_call: TRBV28; j_call: TRBJ1-6; d_call: -; cdr3_nt: TGTGCCAGCAGTGGTCACAGGGTATCCTCACCCCTCCACTTT; cdr3_aa: CASSGHRVSSPLHF
clone_size: -; v_call: TRBV7-6; j_call: TRBJ1-3; d_call: -; cdr3_nt: TGTGCCAGCAGCTTAGCGCGGGGGTCCGGGCAGGGAATCTCTGGAAACACCATATATTTT; cdr3_aa: CASSLARGSGQGISGNTIYF
clone_size: few; v_call: TRBV28; j_call: TRBJ2-7; d_call: -; cdr3_nt: TGTGCCAGCAGTTCCCAGGGGTCCGAGCAGTACTTC; cdr3_aa: CASSSQGSEQYF
clone_size: -; v_call: TRBV11-2; j_call: TRBJ1-6; d_call: -; cdr3_nt: TGTGCCAGCAGCTTAGGGACATCCGATAATTCACCCCTCCACTTT; cdr3_aa: CASSLGTSDNSPLHF
clone_size: -; v_call: TRBV12-3/TRBV12-4; j_call: TRBJ2-1; d_call: TRBD1; cdr3_nt: TGTGCCAGCAGGGCAGGGGGCAAAAATGAGCAGTTCTTC; cdr3_aa: CASRAGGKNEQFF
clone_size: once; v_call: TRBV7-9; j_call: TRBJ2-1; d_call: TRBD2; cdr3_nt: TGTGCCAGCAGCCCTTCGGGAGCGGGGGGGGGTAATGAGCAGTTCTTC; cdr3_aa: CASSPSGAGGGNEQFF
clone_size: few; v_call: TRBV7-2; j_call: TRBJ1-5; d_call: -; cdr3_nt: TGTGCCAGCAGCTTATCGGAGAATCGCCAGCCCCAGCATTTT; cdr3_aa: CASSLSENRQPQHF
clone_size: -; v_call: TRBV15; j_call: TRBJ1-3; d_call: -; cdr3_nt: TGTGCCACCAGCAGAGATCGGGGGACGGGAAACACCATATATTTT; cdr3_aa: CATSRDRGTGNTIYF
clone_size: -; v_call: TRBV28; j_call: TRBJ2-7; d_call: TRBD1; cdr3_nt: TGTGCCAGCAGGTCGACAGGGGGGGCCTACGAGCAGTACTTC; cdr3_aa: CASRSTGGAYEQYF
clone_size: -; v_call: TRBV18; j_call: TRBJ2-3; d_call: TRBD2; cdr3_nt: TGTGCCAGCTCACCCCCGGGACTAGCGGTTACAGATACGCAGTATTTT; cdr3_aa: CASSPPGLAVTDTQYF
clone_size: -; v_call: TRBV6-1; j_call: TRBJ2-7; d_call: -; cdr3_nt: TGTGCCAGCAGTGATCCGGGGTACGAGCAGTACTTC; cdr3_aa: CASSDPGYEQYF
clone_size: -; v_call: TRBV6-5; j_call: TRBJ1-6; d_call: -; cdr3_nt: TGTGCCAGCAGTTACGCACAGGCGAGTAATAATTCACCCCTCCACTTT; cdr3_aa: CASSYAQASNNSPLHF
clone_size: -; v_call: TRBV12-5; j_call: TRBJ1-2; d_call: -; cdr3_nt: TGTGCTAGTGGTTCCCCAGGGTCGGCTAACTATGGCTACACCTTC; cdr3_aa: CASGSPGSANYGYTF
clone_size: few; v_call: TRBV6-1; j_call: TRBJ2-3; d_call: -; cdr3_nt: TGTGCCAGCAGTGAAGGACTCGGTAGCACAGATACGCAGTATTTT; cdr3_aa: CASSEGLGSTDTQYF